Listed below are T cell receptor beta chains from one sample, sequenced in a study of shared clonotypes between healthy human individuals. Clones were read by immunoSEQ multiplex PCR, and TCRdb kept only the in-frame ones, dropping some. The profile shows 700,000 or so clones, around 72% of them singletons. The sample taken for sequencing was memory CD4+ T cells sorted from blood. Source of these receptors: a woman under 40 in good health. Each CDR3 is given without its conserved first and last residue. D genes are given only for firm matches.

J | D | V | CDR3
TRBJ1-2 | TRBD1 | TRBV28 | ASSAYPGGSGYT
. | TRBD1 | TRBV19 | ASSRQGVVETQY
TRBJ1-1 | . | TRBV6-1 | ASSEALNTEAF
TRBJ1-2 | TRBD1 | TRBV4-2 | ASSQDWGTGKGYT
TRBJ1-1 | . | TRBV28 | ATADREAF
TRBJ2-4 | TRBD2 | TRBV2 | ASNGLAGIGNIQY
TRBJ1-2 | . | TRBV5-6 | ASSRTATNYGYT
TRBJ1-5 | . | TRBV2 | ASNEQGNNQPQH
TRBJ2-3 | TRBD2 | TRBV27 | ASSILAGGTDTQY
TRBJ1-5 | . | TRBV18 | ASSPQADNQPQH
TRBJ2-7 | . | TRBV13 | ASSLGGVAKGYEQY
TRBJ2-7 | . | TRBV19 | ASSMARSSYEQY
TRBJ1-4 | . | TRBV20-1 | SASWVEKLF
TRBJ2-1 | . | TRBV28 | ASSSVNKRNEQF
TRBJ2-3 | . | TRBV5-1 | ASSFDTSTDTQY
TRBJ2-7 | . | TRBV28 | ASSFSSEQY
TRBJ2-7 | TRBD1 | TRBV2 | ASSEPDRVNEQY
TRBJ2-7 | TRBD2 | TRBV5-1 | ASRTSAYSYEQY
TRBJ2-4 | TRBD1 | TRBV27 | ASSPSGTGSIIQY
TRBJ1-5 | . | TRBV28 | ASPAQPATRPRH
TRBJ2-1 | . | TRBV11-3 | ASSLGFANEQF
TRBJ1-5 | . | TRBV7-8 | ASTDREQRNQPQH
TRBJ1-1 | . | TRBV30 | AWSAAANTEAF
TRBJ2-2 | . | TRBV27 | ASSQYGDLTTGELF
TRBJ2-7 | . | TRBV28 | ASSHISPTRKEQY
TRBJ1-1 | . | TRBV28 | ASTTGQPGSEAF
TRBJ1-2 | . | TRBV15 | ATSVGSTNYGYT
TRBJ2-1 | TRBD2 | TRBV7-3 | ASSPRTSAYNEQF
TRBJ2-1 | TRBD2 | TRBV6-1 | ATNWGGPARF